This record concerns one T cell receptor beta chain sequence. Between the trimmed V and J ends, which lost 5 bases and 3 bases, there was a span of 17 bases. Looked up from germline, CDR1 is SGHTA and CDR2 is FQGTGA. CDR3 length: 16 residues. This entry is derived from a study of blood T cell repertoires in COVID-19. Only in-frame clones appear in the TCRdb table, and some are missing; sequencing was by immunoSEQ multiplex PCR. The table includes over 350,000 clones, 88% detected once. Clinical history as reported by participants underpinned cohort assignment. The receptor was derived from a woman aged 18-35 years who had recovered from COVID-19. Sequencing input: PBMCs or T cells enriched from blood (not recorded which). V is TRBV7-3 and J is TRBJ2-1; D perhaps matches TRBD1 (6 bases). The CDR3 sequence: CASSAKAGVGYNEQFF. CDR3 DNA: TGTGCCAGCAGCGCTAAGGCAGGGGTCGGCTACAATGAGCAGTTCTTC.